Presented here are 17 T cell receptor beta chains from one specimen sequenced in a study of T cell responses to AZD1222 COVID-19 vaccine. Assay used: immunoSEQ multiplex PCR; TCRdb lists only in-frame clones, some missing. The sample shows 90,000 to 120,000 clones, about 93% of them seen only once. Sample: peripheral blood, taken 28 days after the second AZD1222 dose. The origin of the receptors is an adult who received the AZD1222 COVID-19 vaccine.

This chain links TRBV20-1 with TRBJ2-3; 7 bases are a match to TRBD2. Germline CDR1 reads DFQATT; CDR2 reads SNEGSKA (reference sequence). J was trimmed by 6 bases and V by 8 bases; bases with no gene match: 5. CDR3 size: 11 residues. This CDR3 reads CSTQGGDTQYF. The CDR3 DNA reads TGCAGTACCCAGGGAGGGGATACGCAGTATTTT.

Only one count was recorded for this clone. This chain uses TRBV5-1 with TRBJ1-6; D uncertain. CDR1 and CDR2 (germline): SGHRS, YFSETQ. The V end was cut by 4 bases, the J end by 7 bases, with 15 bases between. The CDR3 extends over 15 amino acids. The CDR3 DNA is TGCGCCAGCAGCCTTGGAGGGTCCCTCAATTCACCCCTCCACTTT. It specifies CASSLGGSLNSPLHF.

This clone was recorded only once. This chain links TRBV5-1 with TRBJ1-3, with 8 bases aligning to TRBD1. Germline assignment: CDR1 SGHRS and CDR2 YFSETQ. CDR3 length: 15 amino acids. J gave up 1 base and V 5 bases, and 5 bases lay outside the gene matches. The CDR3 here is CASRGQGTSGNTIYF. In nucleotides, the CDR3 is TGCGCCAGCAGAGGACAGGGTACTTCTGGAAACACCATATATTTT.

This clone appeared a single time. The CDR3 sequence is CASSADRSTEAFF. The CDR3 nucleotides are TGTGCCAGCAGTGCCGACAGGTCCACTGAAGCTTTCTTT. The chain joins TRBV2 to TRBJ1-1, with a possible D match to TRBD1 (6 bases). Germline V gene sequence: CDR1 SNHLY, CDR2 FYNNEI. CDR3 length: 13 amino acids. The ends were cut back, 4 bases at V and 4 bases at J, with 10 bases in the middle.

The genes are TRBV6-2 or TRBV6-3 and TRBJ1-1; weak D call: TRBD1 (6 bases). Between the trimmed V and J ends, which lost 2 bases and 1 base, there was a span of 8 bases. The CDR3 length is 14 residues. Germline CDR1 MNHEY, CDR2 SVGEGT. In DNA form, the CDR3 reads TGTGCCAGCAGTTACCTGGGGGCGAACACTGAAGCTTTCTTT. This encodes CASSYLGANTEAFF.

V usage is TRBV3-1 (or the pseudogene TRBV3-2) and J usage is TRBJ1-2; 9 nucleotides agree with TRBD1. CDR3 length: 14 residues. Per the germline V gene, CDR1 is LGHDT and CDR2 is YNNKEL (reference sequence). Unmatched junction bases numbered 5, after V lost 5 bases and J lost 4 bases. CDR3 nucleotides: TGTGCCAGCAGCACCGGACAGGGGATCTATGGCTACACCTTC. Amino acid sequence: CASSTGQGIYGYTF.

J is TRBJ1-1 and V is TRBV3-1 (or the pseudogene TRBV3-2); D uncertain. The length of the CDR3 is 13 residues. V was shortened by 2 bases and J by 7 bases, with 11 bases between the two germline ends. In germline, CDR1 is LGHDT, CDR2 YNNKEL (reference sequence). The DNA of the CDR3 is TGTGCCAGCAGCCAACTTACATCATATGAAGCTTTCTTT. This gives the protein CASSQLTSYEAFF.

In nucleotides, the CDR3 is TGTGCCAGTAGTATCGGCGGGAGTTTCTACGAGCAGTACTTC. It translates to CASSIGGSFYEQYF. This chain links TRBV19 with TRBJ2-7, with 7 bases fitting TRBD2. This CDR3 has 14 amino acids. Looked up from germline, CDR1 is LNHDA and CDR2 is SQIVND (reference sequence). V gave up 3 bases and J gave up 3 bases; unmatched junction bases: 5.

This CDR3 reads CASSHFDDTQYF. The CDR3, as DNA: TGCGCCAGCAGTCACTTCGACGATACGCAGTATTTT. The chain employs TRBV23-1 and TRBJ2-3; D unclear. TRBV23-1 is an ORF, with its function uncertain. CDR3 size: 12 residues. Trimming took 3 bases from V and 6 from J, leaving 7 bases between them.

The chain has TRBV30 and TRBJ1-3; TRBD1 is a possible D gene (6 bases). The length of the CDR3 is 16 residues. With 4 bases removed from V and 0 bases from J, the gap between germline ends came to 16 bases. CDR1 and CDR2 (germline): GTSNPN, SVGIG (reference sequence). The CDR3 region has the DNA TGTGCCTGGAAAGATGAGGGGGTCTTCTCTGGAAACACCATATATTTT. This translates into CAWKDEGVFSGNTIYF.

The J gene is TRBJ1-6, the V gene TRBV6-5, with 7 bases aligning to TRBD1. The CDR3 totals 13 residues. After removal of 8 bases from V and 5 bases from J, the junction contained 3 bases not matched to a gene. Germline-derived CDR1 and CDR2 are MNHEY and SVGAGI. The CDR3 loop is CASWDRNNSPLHF. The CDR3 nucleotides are TGTGCCAGCTGGGACAGAAATAATTCACCCCTCCACTTT.

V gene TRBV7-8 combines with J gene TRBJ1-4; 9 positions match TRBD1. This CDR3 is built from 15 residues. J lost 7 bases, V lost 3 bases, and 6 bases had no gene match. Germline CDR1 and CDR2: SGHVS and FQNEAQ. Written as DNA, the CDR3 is TGTGCCAGCAGCTTGGGACAGGGTGCGAGTGAAAAACTGTTTTTT. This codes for CASSLGQGASEKLFF.

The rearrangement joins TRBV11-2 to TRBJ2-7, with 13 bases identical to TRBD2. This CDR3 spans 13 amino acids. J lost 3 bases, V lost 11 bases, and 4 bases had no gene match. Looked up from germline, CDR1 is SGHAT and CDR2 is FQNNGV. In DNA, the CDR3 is TGTGCCTGCCGACTAGCGGGGGGCTACGAGCAGTACTTC. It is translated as CACRLAGGYEQYF.

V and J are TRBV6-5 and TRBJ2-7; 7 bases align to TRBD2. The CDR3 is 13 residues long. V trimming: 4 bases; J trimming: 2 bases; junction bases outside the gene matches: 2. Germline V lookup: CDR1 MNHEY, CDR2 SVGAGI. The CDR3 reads CASSSGLPYEQYF. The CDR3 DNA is TGTGCCAGCAGTTCGGGACTACCCTACGAGCAGTACTTC.

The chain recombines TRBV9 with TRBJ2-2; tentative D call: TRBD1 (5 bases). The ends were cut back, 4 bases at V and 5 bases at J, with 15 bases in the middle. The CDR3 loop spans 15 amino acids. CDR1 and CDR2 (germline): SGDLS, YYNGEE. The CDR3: CASSIRDSPTGELFF. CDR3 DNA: TGTGCCAGCAGCATTAGAGACAGCCCAACCGGGGAGCTGTTTTTT.

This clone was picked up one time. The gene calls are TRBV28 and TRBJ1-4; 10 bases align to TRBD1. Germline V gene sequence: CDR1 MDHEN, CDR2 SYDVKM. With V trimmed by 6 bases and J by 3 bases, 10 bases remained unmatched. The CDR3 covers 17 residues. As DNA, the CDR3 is TGTGCCAGCAGCCCCTGGGACAGGGGTCGGGCTAATGAAAAACTGTTTTTT. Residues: CASSPWDRGRANEKLFF.

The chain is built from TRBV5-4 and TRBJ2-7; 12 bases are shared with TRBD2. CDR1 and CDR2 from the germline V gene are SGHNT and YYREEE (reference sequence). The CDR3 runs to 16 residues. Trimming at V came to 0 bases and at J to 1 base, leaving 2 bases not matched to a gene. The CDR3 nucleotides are TGTGCCAGCAGCTTGGAGACTAGCGGGAGTTCCTACGAGCAGTACTTC. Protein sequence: CASSLETSGSSYEQYF.